These 21 T cell receptor beta chains originate from one sample sequenced in a study of blood T cell repertoires in COVID-19. The repertoire was sequenced with immunoSEQ multiplex PCR; TCRdb's copy has only in-frame clones and lacks some. This sample yields roughly 180,000 clones, of which about 85% are seen a single time; approximately 6.2% belongs to the top ten. Input material: PBMCs or T cells enriched from blood (not recorded which). The receptors here all came from a man aged 35 to 55 who had recovered from COVID-19.

This chain joins TRBV4-2 and TRBJ2-3, with a weak D call TRBD1 (8 bases). Germline V gives CDR1 LGHNA, CDR2 YNFKEQ. The CDR3 has 17 residues. V was clipped by 5 bases and J by 6 bases, with 24 bases between them. In nucleotides, the CDR3 is TGTGCCAGCAGCGCCGCCTGGACAGGGAAGGGGGGGGATACGCAGTATTTT. It yields the protein CASSAAWTGKGGDTQYF.

The genes are TRBV20-1 and TRBJ1-4, with D unresolved. The CDR3 is 11 amino acids. CDR1 is DFQATT and CDR2 is SNEGSKA in the germline V gene (reference sequence). V was cut by 7 bases and J by 5 bases, with 8 bases left in between. CDR3 in amino acids: CSVEENEKLFF. In DNA form, the CDR3 reads TGCAGTGTGGAGGAAAATGAAAAACTGTTTTTT.

J is TRBJ2-1 and V is TRBV28; D is uncertain. The CDR3 loop spans 16 amino acids. V was shortened by 0 bases and J by 0 bases, with 9 bases between the two germline ends. In germline, CDR1 is MDHEN, CDR2 SYDVKM. The chain's CDR3 is CASSLWKTRSYNEQFF. The CDR3 DNA follows: TGTGCCAGCAGTTTATGGAAAACTCGCTCCTACAATGAGCAGTTCTTC.

This clone was observed once. The genes are TRBV5-1 and TRBJ1-3; 8 bases line up with TRBD1. CDR3 size: 19 residues. The J segment lost 2 bases and the V segment lost 0 bases, leaving 13 bases of the junction unmatched. CDR1 SGHRS and CDR2 YFSETQ come from the germline V gene. CDR3 sequence: CASSLELAGGVKAGNTIYF. The CDR3 DNA reads as TGCGCCAGCAGCTTGGAATTGGCAGGGGGCGTGAAAGCTGGAAACACCATATATTTT.

This sequence joins TRBV9 and TRBJ1-5; no firm D call. The CDR3 has 15 amino acids. CDR1 and CDR2 (germline): SGDLS, YYNGEE. V lost 2 bases, J lost 0 bases, and 9 bases lay in between. CDR3 amino acids: CASSVGRDSNQPQHF. The CDR3 bases are TGTGCCAGCAGCGTCGGACGGGATAGCAATCAGCCCCAGCATTTT.

The chain carries TRBV19 and TRBJ1-2; D is perhaps TRBD1 (6 bases). V lost 3 bases and J 0 bases, leaving 11 bases between the germline ends. Germline lookup yields CDR1 LNHDA and CDR2 SQIVND (reference sequence). The CDR3 is 15 amino acids. CDR3 loop: CASSIQGTTNYGYTF. The DNA of the CDR3 is TGTGCCAGTAGTATTCAGGGGACTACTAACTATGGCTACACCTTC.

The V and J genes are TRBV5-1 and TRBJ2-6; no clear D. Trimming cost V 4 bases and J 1 base, with 6 bases left between them. Germline values: CDR1 SGHRS, CDR2 YFSETQ. The CDR3 runs 14 residues. CDR3: CASSATSGANVLTF. In nucleotides, the CDR3 is TGCGCCAGCAGCGCAACATCTGGGGCCAACGTCCTGACTTTC.

The V gene is TRBV10-1, the J gene TRBJ1-4; 7 positions match TRBD1. Germline lookup yields CDR1 WNHNN and CDR2 SYGVQD (reference sequence). The trim removed 5 bases at V and 0 bases at J, leaving 6 bases unmatched. This CDR3 comprises 16 residues. CDR3 coding DNA: TGCGCCAGCAGTCCGGGACAGATTGCAACTAATGAAAAACTGTTTTTT. Translated, it gives CASSPGQIATNEKLFF.

This rearrangement joins TRBV7-9 to TRBJ2-7; 7 positions match TRBD1. The CDR3 covers 17 residues. The junction had 14 bases not matched to a gene; V was cut back by 4 bases and J by 2 bases. Germline CDR1 SEHNR, CDR2 FQNEAQ (reference sequence). The CDR3 nucleotides are TGTGCCAGCAGCTCACCACTCGCCGGGACAGCACCCTACGAGCAGTACTTC. Residues: CASSSPLAGTAPYEQYF.

The rearrangement uses TRBV10-3 and TRBJ2-3, with D possibly TRBD1 on 6 matching bases. Trimming pared 3 bases from V and 3 bases from J, leaving 10 bases between. There are 14 residues in the CDR3. The germline V gene encodes CDR1 ENHRY and CDR2 SYGVKD. The CDR3 nucleotides are TGTGCCATCAGTGAAGGAAGGGGGACAGATACGCAGTATTTT. Translating gives CAISEGRGTDTQYF.

This sequence joins TRBV7-2 and TRBJ1-3; maybe TRBD1 (5 bases). Between the trimmed V and J ends, which lost 4 bases and 2 bases, there was a span of 12 bases. Germline V CDR1 and CDR2: SGHTA, FQGNSA. The CDR3 runs to 15 residues. The CDR3 loop is CASSSTGDTGNTIYF. DNA of the CDR3: TGTGCCAGCAGCTCTACAGGTGATACTGGAAACACCATATATTTT.

The rearrangement joins TRBV7-3 to TRBJ1-6; perhaps TRBD1 as D (6 bases). This CDR3 is 15 amino acids long. Trimming removed 1 base at V and 10 bases at J, with 14 bases between. Germline V CDR1 and CDR2: SGHTA, FQGTGA. The CDR3 loop is CASSLMGRGRSPLHF. CDR3 bases: TGTGCCAGCAGCTTAATGGGCAGGGGACGCTCACCCCTCCACTTT.

This clone has a single count. The CDR3 sequence: CASSKRIGGQGSDYGYTF. The CDR3 nucleotides are TGTGCCAGCAGCAAGAGGATAGGGGGACAGGGTTCCGACTATGGCTACACCTTC. V is TRBV7-6 and J is TRBJ1-2; 9 positions agree with TRBD1. Looked up from germline, CDR1 is SGHVS and CDR2 is FNYEAQ. The CDR3 consists of 18 residues. Trimming removed 5 bases from V and 3 bases from J; junction bases left unmatched: 16.

This clone is a singleton in its sample. The chain carries TRBV20-1 and TRBJ2-1, with D unresolved. Germline V lookup: CDR1 DFQATT, CDR2 SNEGSKA (reference sequence). CDR3 length: 11 residues. V lost 3 bases and J 9 bases, leaving 9 bases between the germline ends. The CDR3 nucleotides are TGCAGTGCTAGTCGCGCGAGTGAGCAGTTCTTC. Translation gives CSASRASEQFF.

V gene TRBV2 combines with J gene TRBJ1-2; weak D call: TRBD1 (6 bases). The CDR3 covers 18 residues. Germline CDR1 is SNHLY and CDR2 is FYNNEI. The germline V and J ends were trimmed by 0 bases and 3 bases, with 20 bases remaining between them. As DNA, the CDR3 is TGTGCCAGCAGTGAAGCCCGGGTGGGGCAGGGGATGGACTATGGCTACACCTTC. It yields the protein CASSEARVGQGMDYGYTF.

The CDR3 here is CASSFRGARKNTEAFF. DNA for the CDR3: TGTGCCAGCAGCTTCCGGGGGGCGCGTAAGAACACTGAAGCTTTCTTT. This chain links TRBV5-6 with TRBJ1-1, with D perhaps matching TRBD1 (6 bases). Germline lookup yields CDR1 SGHDT and CDR2 YYEEEE. The CDR3 length is 16 residues. With 2 bases removed from V and 1 base from J, the gap between germline ends came to 15 bases.

CDR3 protein: CASYSPMRSGTTGELFF. Here the CDR3 DNA reads TGTGCCAGCTATAGCCCAATGAGGAGCGGAACCACCGGGGAGCTGTTTTTT. The chain recombines TRBV27 with TRBJ2-2; D is possibly TRBD2 (5 bases). CDR1 and CDR2 (germline): MNHEY, SMNVEV (reference sequence). Between the trimmed V and J ends, which lost 8 bases and 4 bases, there was a span of 23 bases. The CDR3 contains 17 residues.

The V and J genes are TRBV15 and TRBJ2-7, with 8 nucleotides matching TRBD1. Germline-derived CDR1 and CDR2 are LNHNV and YYDKDF (reference sequence). Losses at the gene ends were 1 base for V and 7 bases for J; bases not matched to a gene: 6. The CDR3 runs to 14 residues. The CDR3 is CATSRGQGAGEQYF. CDR3 nucleotides: TGTGCCACCAGCAGAGGGCAGGGGGCTGGGGAGCAGTACTTC.

This chain joins TRBV6-1 and TRBJ1-5; a weak D match, TRBD1 (6 bases). There are 14 residues in the CDR3. In germline, CDR1 is MNHNS, CDR2 SASEGT. The ends were cut back, 3 bases at V and 4 bases at J, with 10 bases in the middle. This chain's CDR3 is CASSEDRRNQPQHF. The CDR3 nucleotides read TGTGCCAGCAGTGAGGACAGAAGGAATCAGCCCCAGCATTTT.

V usage is TRBV7-2 and J usage is TRBJ1-1, with D maybe TRBD1 (5 bases). The CDR3 covers 14 residues. The ends were cut back, 4 bases at V and 0 bases at J, with 9 bases in the middle. In germline, CDR1 is SGHTA, CDR2 FQGNSA. The CDR3 nucleotides read TGTGCCAGCAGCTCGGACATGGTGAACACTGAAGCTTTCTTT. Protein: CASSSDMVNTEAFF.

The V call is TRBV21-1, the J call TRBJ1-2; the table's D call, TRBD1, was not checked against the DNA. TRBV21-1 corresponds to a pseudogene. The CDR3 spans 18 residues. CDR3 in amino acids: CASSKYSRTGGGCSGYTF. The CDR3 region has the DNA TGTGCCAGCAGCAAATATAGTAGAACAGGGGGCGGTTGTAGTGGCTACACCTTC.